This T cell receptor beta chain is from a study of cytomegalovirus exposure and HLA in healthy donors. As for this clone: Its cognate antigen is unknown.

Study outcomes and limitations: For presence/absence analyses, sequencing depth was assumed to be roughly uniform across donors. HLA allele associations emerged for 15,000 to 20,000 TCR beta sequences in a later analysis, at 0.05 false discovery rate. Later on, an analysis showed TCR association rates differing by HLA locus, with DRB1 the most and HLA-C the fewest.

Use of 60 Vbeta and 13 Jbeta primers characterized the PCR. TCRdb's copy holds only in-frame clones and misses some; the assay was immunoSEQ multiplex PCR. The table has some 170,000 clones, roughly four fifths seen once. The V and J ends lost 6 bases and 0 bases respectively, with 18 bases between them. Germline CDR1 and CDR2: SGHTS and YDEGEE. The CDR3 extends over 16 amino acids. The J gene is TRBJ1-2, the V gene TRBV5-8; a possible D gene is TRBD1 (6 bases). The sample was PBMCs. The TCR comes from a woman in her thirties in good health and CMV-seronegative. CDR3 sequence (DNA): TGTGCCAGCACCGCAATGGGAGGGACAACTAACTATGGCTACACCTTC. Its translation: CASTAMGGTTNYGYTF.